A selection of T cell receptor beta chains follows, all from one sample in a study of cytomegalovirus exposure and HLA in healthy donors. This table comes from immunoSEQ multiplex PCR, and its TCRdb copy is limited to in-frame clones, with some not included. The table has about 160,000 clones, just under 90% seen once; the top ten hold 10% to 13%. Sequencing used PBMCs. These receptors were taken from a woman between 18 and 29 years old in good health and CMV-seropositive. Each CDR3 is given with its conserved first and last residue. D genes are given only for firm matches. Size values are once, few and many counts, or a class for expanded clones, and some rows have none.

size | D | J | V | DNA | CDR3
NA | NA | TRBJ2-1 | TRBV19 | TGTGCCAGTAGTATTTTTGTGGCTAGCGTTGGGGATGAGCAGTTCTTC | CASSIFVASVGDEQFF
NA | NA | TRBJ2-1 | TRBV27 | TGTGCCAGCAGTTTCCGTAATGAGCAGTTCTTC | CASSFRNEQFF
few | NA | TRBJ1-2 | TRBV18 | TGTGCCAGCTCCCCGGACAGCAACTATGGCTACACCTTC | CASSPDSNYGYTF
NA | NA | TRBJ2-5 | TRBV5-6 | TGTGCCAGCAGCTTGGCCAGCGGGGAGACCCAGTACTTC | CASSLASGETQYF
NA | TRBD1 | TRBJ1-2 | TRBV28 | TGTGCCAGCCGGGACAGGGGGAGTAACTATGGCTACACCTTC | CASRDRGSNYGYTF
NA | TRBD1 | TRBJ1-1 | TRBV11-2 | TGTGCCAGCAGCTTGGTGCAGGGGGGAAGCACTGAAGCTTTCTTT | CASSLVQGGSTEAFF
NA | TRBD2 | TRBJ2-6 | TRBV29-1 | TGCAGCGTGGATTTAACTAGCGGGAGAATTGGTGGGGCCAACGTCCTGACTTTC | CSVDLTSGRIGGANVLTF
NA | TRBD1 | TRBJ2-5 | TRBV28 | TGTGCCAGCAGTTTTTTGGGTACAGGGGGCAGGGACCAGTACTTC | CASSFLGTGGRDQYF
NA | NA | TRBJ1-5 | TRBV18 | TGTGCCAGCTCACCACCGGGTGGAGGGCGAAGCAATCAGCCCCAGCATTTT | CASSPPGGGRSNQPQHF
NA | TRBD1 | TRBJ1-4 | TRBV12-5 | TGTGCTAGTGGTTTGGATAGGGACAGTAGAAGGGAAAAACTGTTTTTT | CASGLDRDSRREKLFF
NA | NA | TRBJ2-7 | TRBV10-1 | TGCGCCAGCCTTCGGGTCCTAAGCTACGAGCAGTACTTC | CASLRVLSYEQYF
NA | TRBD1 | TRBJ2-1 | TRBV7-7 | TGTGCTAGCAGCTTAGGGGGCCCCTTGGATGAGCAGTTCTTC | CASSLGGPLDEQFF
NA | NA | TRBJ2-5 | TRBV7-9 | TGTGCCAGCAGCCCGCCATGGCAGGGGATCGCCGGGGAGACCCAGTACTTC | CASSPPWQGIAGETQYF
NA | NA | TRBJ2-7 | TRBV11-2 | TGTGCCAGCAGCCGGGGGAACGAGCAGTACTTC | CASSRGNEQYF
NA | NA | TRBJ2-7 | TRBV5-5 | TGTGCCAGCAGCCAGTCACTAGGACAGCAATACGAGCAGTACTTC | CASSQSLGQQYEQYF
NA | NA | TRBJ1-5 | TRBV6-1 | TGTGCCAGCAGTGAAGCGGCGGGAAATCAGCCCCAGCATTTT | CASSEAAGNQPQHF
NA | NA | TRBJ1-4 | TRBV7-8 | TGTGCCAGCAGCTACGGGAGGGAGGAAGAAAAACTGTTTTTT | CASSYGREEEKLFF
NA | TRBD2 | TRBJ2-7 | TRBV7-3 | TGTGCCAGCAGCTTAACGGGGACTAGTATCGAGCAGTACTTC | CASSLTGTSIEQYF
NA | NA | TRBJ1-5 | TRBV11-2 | TGTGCCAGCAGCTTAGAGGGCAGGGGATCCGCCAATCAGCCCCAGCATTTT | CASSLEGRGSANQPQHF
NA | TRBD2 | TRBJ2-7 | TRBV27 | TGTGCCAGCAGTACTAGCGGTGGAAGCTCCTACGAGCAGTACTTC | CASSTSGGSSYEQYF
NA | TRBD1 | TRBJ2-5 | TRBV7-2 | TGTGCCAGCGTCCTTAGGGGGCAGAACCAGTACTTC | CASVLRGQNQYF
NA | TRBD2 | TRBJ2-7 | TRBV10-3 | TGTGCCATCAGTGCAAGCGGGAGGGACGAGCAGTACTTC | CAISASGRDEQYF
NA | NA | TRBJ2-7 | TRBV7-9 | TGTGCCAGCAGCTTATCATCCGAGCAGTACTTC | CASSLSSEQYF
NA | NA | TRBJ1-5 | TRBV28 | TGTGCCAGCAGGAAGGGAGGTATCAGCAATCAGCCCCAGCATTTT | CASRKGGISNQPQHF
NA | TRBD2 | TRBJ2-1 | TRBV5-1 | TGCGCCAGCAGCTCCCTAGCGGACAATGAGCAGTTCTTC | CASSSLADNEQFF
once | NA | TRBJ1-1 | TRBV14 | TGTGCCAGCAGCCAAGATACAGGGCGGGTGTACACTGAAGCTTTCTTT | CASSQDTGRVYTEAFF
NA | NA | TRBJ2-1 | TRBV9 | TGTGCCAGCAGTACGGGGGATGAGCAGTTCTTC | CASSTGDEQFF
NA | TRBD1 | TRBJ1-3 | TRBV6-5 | TGTGCCAGCAGAAGTGGACAGGATGGGGACACCATATATTTT | CASRSGQDGDTIYF
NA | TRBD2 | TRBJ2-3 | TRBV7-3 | TGTGCCAGCAGCCTAGGGACTAGCGGGAGGGCCCGCACAGATACGCAGTATTTT | CASSLGTSGRARTDTQYF
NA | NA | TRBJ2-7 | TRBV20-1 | TGCAGTGCTAACCCGGTAAACGAGCAGTACTTC | CSANPVNEQYF
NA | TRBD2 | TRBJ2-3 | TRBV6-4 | TGTGCCAGCAGTACCACTAGCGGGGGCACAGATACGCAGTATTTT | CASSTTSGGTDTQYF
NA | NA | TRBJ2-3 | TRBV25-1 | TGTGCCAGCAGTGAATCGGGTCGGGATACGCAGTATTTT | CASSESGRDTQYF
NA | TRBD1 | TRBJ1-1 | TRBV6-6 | TGTGCCAGCAGGCTGAATGACAGGGCAACTGAAGCTTTCTTT | CASRLNDRATEAFF
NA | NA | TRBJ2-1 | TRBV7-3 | TGTGCCAGCAGCTTACAGGCTCGGGGGGCTTACAATGAGCAGTTCTTC | CASSLQARGAYNEQFF
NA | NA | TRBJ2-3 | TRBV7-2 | TGTGCCAGCAGCTCCTCCTACTTAACTACAGATACGCAGTATTTT | CASSSSYLTTDTQYF
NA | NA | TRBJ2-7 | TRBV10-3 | TGTGCCATCAGTGAGTCTACTGGGGCCCAAGAGCAGTACTTC | CAISESTGAQEQYF
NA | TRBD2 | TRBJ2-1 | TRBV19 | TGTGCCAGTAGTATAGTGGCGGGAGGGCCGGGTAATGAGCAGTTCTTC | CASSIVAGGPGNEQFF
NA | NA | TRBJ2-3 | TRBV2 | TGTGCCAGCAGTGAACCGCCAAGCCTGTTT | CASSEPPSLF
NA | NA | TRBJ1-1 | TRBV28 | TGTGCCAGCAGTTTAGAAGAGAAAGCTTTCTTT | CASSLEEKAFF
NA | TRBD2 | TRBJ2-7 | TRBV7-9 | TGTGCCAGCATCCCCGGACTAGCGGGGCCCTACGAGCAGTACTTC | CASIPGLAGPYEQYF
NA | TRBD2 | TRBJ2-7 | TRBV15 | TGTGCCACCAGCAGAGGAACTAGCGGGAGCTACGAGCAGTACTTC | CATSRGTSGSYEQYF
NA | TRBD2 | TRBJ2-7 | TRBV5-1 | TGCGCCAGCAGCTTGGGTCTAGCGGACGAGCAGTACTTC | CASSLGLADEQYF
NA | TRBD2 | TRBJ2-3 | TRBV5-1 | TGCGCCAGCAGCTTGGTCCTACTAGCGGCAACAGATACGCAGTATTTT | CASSLVLLAATDTQYF
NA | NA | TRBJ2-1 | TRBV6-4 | TGTGCCAGCAGTTCGAGAGGGGGGGAAGGGAATGAGCAGTTCTTC | CASSSRGGEGNEQFF
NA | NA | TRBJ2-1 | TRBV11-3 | TGTGCCAGCAGCCCCAGACTGGACAATGAGCAGTTCTTC | CASSPRLDNEQFF
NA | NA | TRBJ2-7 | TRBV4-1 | TGCGCCAGCAGCCAAGCTGCGGGGCAACAACTCTACGAGCAGTACTTC | CASSQAAGQQLYEQYF
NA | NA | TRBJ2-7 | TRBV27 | TGTGCCAGCGGGCCGGTTGGAGGGAGCTCCTACGAGCAGTACTTC | CASGPVGGSSYEQYF